The 25 T cell receptor beta chains listed next were all sequenced from one sample in a study of blood T cell repertoires in COVID-19. Clones were sequenced by immunoSEQ multiplex PCR, and TCRdb holds only the in-frame ones, with some missing. The data show roughly 150,000 clones, approximately 85% seen once. The sample taken for sequencing was peripheral blood. The receptors were gathered from a woman in her 50s with COVID-19, enrolled during active disease.

V and J are TRBV6-5 and TRBJ1-6, with a tentative D call TRBD1 (6 bases). V was cut by 7 bases and J by 6 bases, with 16 bases left in between. CDR1 is MNHEY and CDR2 is SVGAGI in the germline V gene. The CDR3 extends over 15 amino acids. CDR3 residues: CASTTPGQSNSPLHF. The CDR3 DNA sequence: TGTGCCAGCACCACCCCAGGACAGAGTAATTCACCCCTCCACTTT.

The rearrangement joins TRBV28 to TRBJ1-5, with a tentative D call TRBD1 (6 bases). V dropped 4 bases and J dropped 3 bases, with 16 bases sitting between them. Germline CDR1 is MDHEN and CDR2 is SYDVKM. CDR3 length: 16 residues. The DNA for the CDR3 is TGTGCCAGCAGTTCCACAGAGGGGGGGGCCAATCAGCCCCAGCATTTT. Encoded protein: CASSSTEGGANQPQHF.

This clone was seen more than once but under ten times. This rearrangement joins TRBV13 to TRBJ1-3; D may be TRBD1 (5 bases). This CDR3 has 18 amino acids. V was pared by 5 bases and J by 2 bases, with 22 bases between. Looked up from germline, CDR1 is PRHDT and CDR2 is FYEKMQ (reference sequence). The DNA for the CDR3 is TGTGCCAGCAGCCCCGATTCGGTGCAGGGAAGTCCTGGAAACACCATATATTTT. Its protein is CASSPDSVQGSPGNTIYF.

The J gene is TRBJ2-7, the V gene TRBV10-3, with 8 bases aligning to TRBD1. The CDR3 loop spans 15 amino acids. The V gene end was trimmed by 6 bases and the J gene end by 1 base; junction bases not matched to a gene: 8. Germline loops: CDR1 ENHRY, CDR2 SYGVKD. CDR3 sequence: CAIRGTGVKSYEQYF. The CDR3 DNA reads as TGTGCCATCAGGGGGACAGGAGTTAAGTCCTACGAGCAGTACTTC.

CDR3 coding DNA: TGTGCCAGCAGTTTATCGAACGGGTATGAGCAGTTCTTC. It translates to CASSLSNGYEQFF. The genes are TRBV27 and TRBJ2-1; D remains ambiguous. Germline CDR1 is MNHEY and CDR2 is SMNVEV (reference sequence). V was pared by 0 bases and J by 8 bases, with 8 bases between. CDR3 length: 13 residues.

The rearrangement links TRBV19 to TRBJ1-2; D ambiguous. The germline V gene has CDR1 LNHDA and CDR2 SQIVND (reference sequence). The CDR3 is made up of 14 amino acids. Trimming cost V 1 base and J 4 bases, with 10 bases left between them. The CDR3 is CASSIGAGSYGYTF. The CDR3 coding sequence is TGTGCCAGTAGTATAGGGGCCGGCAGCTATGGCTACACCTTC. Full variable domain (outside the CDR3, taken from reference TRBV19 and TRBJ1-2): DGGITQSPKYLFRKEGQNVTLSCEQNLNHDAMYWYRQDPGQGLRLIYYSQIVNDFQKGDIAEGYSVSREKKESFPLTVTSAQKNPTAFYLCASSIGAGSYGYTFGSGTRLTVV.

Points on this clone: A much larger clonotype is one base distant, so this may be a read error. Other DNA sequences in the sample encode the same CDR3. The genes are TRBV19 and TRBJ2-7, with 8 bases aligning to TRBD1. In germline, CDR1 is LNHDA, CDR2 SQIVND (reference sequence). The CDR3 consists of 14 residues. V was pared by 1 base and J by 1 base, with 0 bases of the junction left unmatched. The CDR3 spells CASSIGTGSYEQYF. As DNA, the CDR3 is TGTGCCAGTAGTATAGGGACAGGGTCCTACGAGCAGTACTTC.

This clone was picked up a small number of times. V gene TRBV4-1 combines with J gene TRBJ2-7, with 9 nucleotides matching TRBD1. Germline values: CDR1 MGHRA, CDR2 YSYEKL. The CDR3 length is 18 residues. Trimming at V came to 1 base and at J to 2 bases, leaving 12 bases not matched to a gene. The chain's CDR3 is CASSQGDFLGQGPYEQYF. The CDR3 nucleotides are TGCGCCAGCAGCCAAGGGGATTTTTTAGGACAGGGGCCCTACGAGCAGTACTTC.

The CDR3 spells CASSVSGAVEETQYF. DNA for the CDR3: TGCGCCAGCAGCGTATCAGGGGCGGTGGAAGAGACCCAGTACTTC. V gene TRBV5-1 combines with J gene TRBJ2-5; the D gene is possibly TRBD1 (6 bases). The germline V gene encodes CDR1 SGHRS and CDR2 YFSETQ. Trimming took off 4 bases at V and 3 bases at J, with 16 bases between the two ends. The CDR3 runs 15 residues.

This clone has a single count. The chain carries TRBV10-3 and TRBJ2-1; possibly TRBD1 for D (6 bases). Trimming removed 4 bases at V and 2 bases at J, with 12 bases between. The germline V gene has CDR1 ENHRY and CDR2 SYGVKD. This CDR3 is 15 amino acids long. The CDR3 loop reads CAISGGQGAYNEQFF. The CDR3 DNA reads as TGTGCCATCAGTGGGGGGCAGGGAGCCTACAATGAGCAGTTCTTC.

The V and J genes are TRBV4-2 and TRBJ2-7, with D tentatively TRBD1 (6 bases). Germline V gives CDR1 LGHNA, CDR2 YNFKEQ. Trimming shortened V by 0 bases and J by 6 bases, and 27 bases separated the two germline ends. The CDR3 contains 19 residues. CDR3 sequence (DNA): TGTGCCAGCAGCCAAGATTATTCGCCATGGCAGGGGACCTTCCCCGAGCAGTACTTC. Residues: CASSQDYSPWQGTFPEQYF.

This clone is a singleton in its sample. The chain uses TRBV6-5 and TRBJ1-2; 8 nucleotides agree with TRBD1. CDR1 MNHEY and CDR2 SVGAGI come from the germline V gene. V trimming: 5 bases; J trimming: 4 bases; junction bases outside the gene matches: 9. This CDR3 contains 15 residues. CDR3 DNA sequence: TGTGCCAGCAGTACCACAGGGGGGCGTGGCTATGGCTACACCTTC. Amino acid sequence: CASSTTGGRGYGYTF.

The chain links TRBV2 to TRBJ2-4, with 14 bases fitting TRBD2. The CDR3 sequence is 20 residues long. Germline V gene lookup returns CDR1 SNHLY and CDR2 FYNNEI. The V gene end was trimmed by 2 bases and the J gene end by 0 bases; junction bases not matched to a gene: 9. CDR3 in DNA: TGTGCCAGCAGTGAATTTTATGGGGGACTAGCGGGGGTAGCCAAAAACATTCAGTACTTC. Residues: CASSEFYGGLAGVAKNIQYF.

The chain carries TRBV3-1 (or the pseudogene TRBV3-2) and TRBJ2-7; 8 bases map to TRBD2. CDR3 length: 14 amino acids. After removal of 4 bases from V and 5 bases from J, the junction contained 7 bases not matched to a gene. The germline CDR1 and CDR2 sequences are LGHDT and YNNKEL (reference sequence). The CDR3 bases are TGTGCCAGCAGCCCTCGGGGGGGGGCAAACGAGCAGTACTTC. Protein sequence: CASSPRGGANEQYF.

The chain recombines TRBV19 with TRBJ2-7; TRBD2 aligns across 9 bases. Germline V lookup: CDR1 LNHDA, CDR2 SQIVND (reference sequence). This CDR3 is built from 14 residues. J was trimmed by 4 bases and V by 6 bases; bases with no gene match: 7. DNA of the CDR3: TGTGCCAGTAGCCCGACTAGCGGAAATTACGAGCAGTACTTC. The encoded protein is CASSPTSGNYEQYF.

The rearrangement uses TRBV6-6 and TRBJ1-1; 8 nucleotides line up with TRBD1. Germline CDR1 and CDR2: MNHNY and SVGAGI (reference sequence). The CDR3 has 14 residues. V lost 5 bases, J lost 3 bases, and 5 bases stayed unmatched. The CDR3 loop reads CASSTGGQDTEAFF. DNA of the CDR3: TGTGCCAGCAGTACGGGGGGACAGGACACTGAAGCTTTCTTT.

This clone was detected a few times. This chain connects TRBV5-3 to TRBJ2-2; the match to TRBD1 covers 9 bases. TRBV5-3 is designated an ORF whose function remains uncertain. V trimming: 3 bases; J trimming: 1 base; junction bases outside the gene matches: 7. CDR3 size: 17 residues. The CDR3 spells CARSSLLDRGNTGELFF. CDR3 DNA: TGTGCCAGAAGCTCACTCCTGGACAGGGGGAACACCGGGGAGCTGTTTTTT.

This clone occurred many times. The CDR3 DNA reads as TGTGCCTGGAGTGCGGGACAAACTTACACTGAAGCTTTCTTT. Its translation: CAWSAGQTYTEAFF. This sequence joins TRBV30 and TRBJ1-1; TRBD1 is a possible D gene (6 bases). The length of the CDR3 is 14 residues. The ends were cut back, 1 base at V and 3 bases at J, with 12 bases in the middle. Looked up from germline, CDR1 is GTSNPN and CDR2 is SVGIG (reference sequence).

V is TRBV12-3 or TRBV12-4 and J is TRBJ2-1, with 11 bases fitting TRBD1. The CDR3 consists of 13 residues. The junction had 2 bases not matched to a gene; V was cut back by 6 bases and J by 7 bases. The CDR3 spells CASSRDRGNEQFF. CDR3 DNA: TGTGCCAGCAGCCGGGACAGGGGGAATGAGCAGTTCTTC.

This rearrangement joins TRBV7-2 to TRBJ1-5; a weak D match, TRBD1 (6 bases). The V end was cut by 5 bases, the J end by 6 bases, with 17 bases between. Germline values: CDR1 SGHTA, CDR2 FQGNSA. CDR3 length: 15 residues. The CDR3 DNA is TGTGCCAGCAGCACCCGCGTGGCAGGGGCTCAGCCCCAGCATTTT. This gives the protein CASSTRVAGAQPQHF.

The rearrangement joins TRBV7-2 to TRBJ2-1; TRBD2 matches at 7 bases. The CDR3 covers 15 residues. The V gene end was trimmed by 4 bases and the J gene end by 5 bases; junction bases not matched to a gene: 8. CDR1 is SGHTA and CDR2 is FQGNSA in the germline V gene. The CDR3 sequence is CASSYVGLENNEQFF. The CDR3 coding sequence is TGTGCCAGCAGCTATGTAGGACTAGAGAACAATGAGCAGTTCTTC.

The chain carries TRBV9 and TRBJ2-3; a weak D match, TRBD2 (6 bases). There are 15 residues in the CDR3. The germline V gene has CDR1 SGDLS and CDR2 YYNGEE. Trimming cost V 0 bases and J 2 bases, with 10 bases left between them. CDR3 nucleotides: TGTGCCAGCAGCGTAGGGGTAGCGGCCACAGATACGCAGTATTTT. Residues: CASSVGVAATDTQYF.

This chain joins TRBV11-2 and TRBJ2-7, with D possibly matching TRBD1 (5 bases). Trimming took off 2 bases at V and 6 bases at J, with 14 bases between the two ends. The CDR3 loop spans 14 amino acids. Germline V gene sequence: CDR1 SGHAT, CDR2 FQNNGV. The CDR3 here is CASSLRAGQSEQYF. The CDR3 DNA reads TGTGCCAGCAGCTTAAGGGCAGGGCAAAGCGAGCAGTACTTC.

Comment on this clone: A much larger clone differs from this one at a single base, so this may be a read error. The sample contains more than one DNA sequence encoding this CDR3. The chain joins TRBV19 to TRBJ2-7; 8 bases are a match to TRBD1. Trimming removed 3 bases from V and 1 base from J; junction bases left unmatched: 2. The CDR3 covers 14 residues. Germline CDR1 LNHDA, CDR2 SQIVND (reference sequence). CDR3 coding DNA: TGTGCCAGTAGTATCGGGACAGGTTCCTACGAGCAGTACTTC. This encodes CASSIGTGSYEQYF.

The genes are TRBV3-1 (or the pseudogene TRBV3-2) and TRBJ2-1, with 9 nucleotides matching TRBD2. Germline V gene data show CDR1 as LGHDT and CDR2 as YNNKEL (reference sequence). The CDR3 consists of 15 residues. V shed 4 bases and J 3 bases; nucleotides not matched to a gene: 4. CDR3 residues: CASSLSSGDYNEQFF. Here the CDR3 DNA reads TGTGCCAGCAGCCTATCTAGCGGGGACTACAATGAGCAGTTCTTC.